Sequencing of this TCR beta chain was carried out in a study of blood T cell repertoires in COVID-19. Turning to the study itself: Samples of COVID-19 (acute and convalescent) were obtained from the United States, Italy and Spain.

Those enrolled in Seattle joined during active infection and were followed longitudinally afterward. The assay was immunoSEQ multiplex PCR, and TCRdb's table has in-frame clones only and misses some. The data contain some 260,000 clones, over 70% of them singletons. There are 14 residues in the CDR3. Germline trimming cut 5 bases from V and 7 bases from J; bases unmatched to any gene: 10. CDR1 is KGHSH, CDR2 LQKENI, per germline. The chain joins TRBV18 to TRBJ1-1; 7 bases map to TRBD1. Material for sequencing was peripheral blood. This clonotype was sampled from a woman in her sixties or seventies with COVID-19, enrolled during active disease. In nucleotides, the CDR3 is TGTGCCAGCTCAAACACCGGGACAGCAAATGAAGCTTTCTTT. Translation: CASSNTGTANEAFF.